The 4 T cell receptor beta chains listed next were all sequenced from one sample in a study of cytomegalovirus exposure and HLA in healthy donors. Amplification used 60 Vbeta primers and 13 Jbeta primers. TCRdb's table, derived via immunoSEQ multiplex PCR, lists solely in-frame clones and lacks some. The data hold 85,000 to 100,000 clones, with approximately 80% observed a single time. Sequencing was performed on PBMCs. The source is a male donor in good health and CMV-seropositive.

The rearrangement uses TRBV6-6 and TRBJ1-1, with 7 bases identical to TRBD1. CDR3 length: 15 amino acids. V dropped 4 bases and J dropped 1; count of bases not matched to a gene: 6. From germline, CDR1 is MNHNY and CDR2 SVGAGI (reference sequence). The chain's CDR3 is CASSSTGSGNTEAFF. CDR3 nucleotides: TGTGCCAGCAGTTCGACAGGGTCGGGGAACACTGAAGCTTTCTTT.

The rearrangement uses TRBV5-1 and TRBJ1-6; 9 positions agree with TRBD1. The CDR3 is 17 amino acids. With 3 bases clipped from V and 0 bases from J, the junction kept 4 bases outside the gene matches. The germline V gene encodes CDR1 SGHRS and CDR2 YFSETQ. CDR3 sequence (DNA): TGCGCCAGCAGCTCAACGACAGGGGGCTCCTATAATTCACCCCTCCACTTT. Translating it yields CASSSTTGGSYNSPLHF.

The genes are TRBV4-2 and TRBJ1-2; D is undetermined. Germline lookup yields CDR1 LGHNA and CDR2 YNFKEQ. This CDR3 comprises 13 residues. V lost 4 bases to trimming and J lost 8 bases, with 14 bases between them. CDR3 in amino acids: CASSPLRDRGYTF. CDR3 bases: TGTGCCAGCAGCCCCCTGAGGGATCGCGGCTACACCTTC.

On this clone itself: The junction and the germline gene differ at one end; a read error may be behind it. The chain uses TRBV7-7 and TRBJ2-7, with a weak D call TRBD1 (5 bases). The germline V gene encodes CDR1 SSHAT and CDR2 FNYEAQ (reference sequence). CDR3 size: 13 residues. CDR3 sequence reads: CASSPAGTYEQYF. The CDR3 region has the DNA TGTGCTAGCAGCCCCGCAGGGACCTACGAGCAGTACTTC.